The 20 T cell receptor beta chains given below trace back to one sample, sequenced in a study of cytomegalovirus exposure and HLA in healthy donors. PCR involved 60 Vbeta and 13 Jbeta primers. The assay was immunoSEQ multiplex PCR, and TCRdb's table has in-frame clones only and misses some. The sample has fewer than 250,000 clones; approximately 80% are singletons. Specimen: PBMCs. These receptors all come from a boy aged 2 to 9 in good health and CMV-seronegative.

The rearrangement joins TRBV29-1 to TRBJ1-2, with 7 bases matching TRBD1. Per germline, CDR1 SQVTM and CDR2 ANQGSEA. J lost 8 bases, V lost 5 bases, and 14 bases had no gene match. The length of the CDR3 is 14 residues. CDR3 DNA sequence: TGCAGCGTTTCAGTCGGACAGGACCTCTGGGGCTACACCTTC. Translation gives CSVSVGQDLWGYTF.

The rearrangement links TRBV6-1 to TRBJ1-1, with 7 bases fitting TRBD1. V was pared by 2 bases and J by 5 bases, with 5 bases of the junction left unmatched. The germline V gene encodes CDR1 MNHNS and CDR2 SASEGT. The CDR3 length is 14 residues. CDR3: CASSEFTGETEAFF. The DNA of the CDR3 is TGTGCCAGCAGTGAATTTACAGGGGAAACTGAAGCTTTCTTT.

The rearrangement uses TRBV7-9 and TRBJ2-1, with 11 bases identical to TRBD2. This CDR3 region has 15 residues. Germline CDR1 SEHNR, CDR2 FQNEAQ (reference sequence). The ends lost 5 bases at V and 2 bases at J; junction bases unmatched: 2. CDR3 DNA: TGTGCCAGCAGCCCACTAGCGGGGGCCTACAATGAGCAGTTCTTC. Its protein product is CASSPLAGAYNEQFF.

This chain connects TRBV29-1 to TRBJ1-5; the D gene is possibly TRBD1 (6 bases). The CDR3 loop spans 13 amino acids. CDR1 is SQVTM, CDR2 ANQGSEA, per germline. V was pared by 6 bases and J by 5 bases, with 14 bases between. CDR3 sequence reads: CSVADRFDQPQHF. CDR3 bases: TGCAGCGTGGCCGACAGGTTCGATCAGCCCCAGCATTTT.

In nucleotides, the CDR3 is TGTGCCAGCAGCCACACGGACAGTTATAATTCACCCCTCCACTTT. Its translation is CASSHTDSYNSPLHF. The chain employs TRBV11-2 and TRBJ1-6, with TRBD1 as a possible D gene (6 bases). The CDR3 consists of 15 residues. Germline V CDR1 and CDR2: SGHAT, FQNNGV. The germline V and J ends were trimmed by 5 bases and 4 bases, with 12 bases remaining between them.

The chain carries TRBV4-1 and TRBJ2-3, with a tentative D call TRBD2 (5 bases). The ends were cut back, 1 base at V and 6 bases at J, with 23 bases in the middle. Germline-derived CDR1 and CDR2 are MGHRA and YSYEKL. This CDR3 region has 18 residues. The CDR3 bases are TGCGCCAGCAGCCAAGCGGGCGGGCCTCTAAAGGCGGGCGATACGCAGTATTTT. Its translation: CASSQAGGPLKAGDTQYF.

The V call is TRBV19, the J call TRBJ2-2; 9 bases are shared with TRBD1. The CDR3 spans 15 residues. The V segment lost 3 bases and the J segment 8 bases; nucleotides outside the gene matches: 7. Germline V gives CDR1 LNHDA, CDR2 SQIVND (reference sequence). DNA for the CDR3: TGTGCCAGTAGTATGGGGGGACAGGGTAGAGGGGAGCTGTTTTTT. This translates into CASSMGGQGRGELFF.

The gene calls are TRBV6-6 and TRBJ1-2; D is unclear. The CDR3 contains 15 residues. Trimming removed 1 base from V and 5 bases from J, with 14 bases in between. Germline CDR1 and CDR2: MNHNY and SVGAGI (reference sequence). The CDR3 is CASSYFTVGYYGYTF. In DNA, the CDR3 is TGTGCCAGCAGTTACTTTACAGTTGGGTATTATGGCTACACCTTC.

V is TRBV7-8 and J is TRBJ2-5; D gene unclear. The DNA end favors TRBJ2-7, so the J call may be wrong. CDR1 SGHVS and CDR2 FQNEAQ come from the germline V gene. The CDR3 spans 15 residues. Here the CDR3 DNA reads TGTGCCAGCAGCTTAGGGGTTAGCAGTTCCTACGAGCAGTACTTC. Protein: CASSLGVSSSYEQYF.

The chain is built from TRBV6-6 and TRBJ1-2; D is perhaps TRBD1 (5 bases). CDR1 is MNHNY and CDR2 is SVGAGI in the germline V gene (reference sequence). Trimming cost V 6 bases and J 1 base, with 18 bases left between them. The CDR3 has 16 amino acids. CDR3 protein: CASRAAAGELNYGYTF. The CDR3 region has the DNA TGTGCCAGCAGAGCTGCCGCGGGGGAACTTAACTATGGCTACACCTTC.

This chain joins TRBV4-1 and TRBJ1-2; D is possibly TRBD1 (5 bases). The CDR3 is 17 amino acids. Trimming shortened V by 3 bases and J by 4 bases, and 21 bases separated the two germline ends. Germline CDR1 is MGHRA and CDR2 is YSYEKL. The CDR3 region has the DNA TGCGCCAGCAGCCAGGGACTCCTTCGTACGGGGGGCTATGGCTACACCTTC. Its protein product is CASSQGLLRTGGYGYTF.

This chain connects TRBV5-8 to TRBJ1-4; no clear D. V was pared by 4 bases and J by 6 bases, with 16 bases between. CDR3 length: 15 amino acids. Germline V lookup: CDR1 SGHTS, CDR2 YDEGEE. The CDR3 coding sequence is TGTGCCAGCAGCCCCCCTTCCGGGGAACATGAAAAACTGTTTTTT. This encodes CASSPPSGEHEKLFF.

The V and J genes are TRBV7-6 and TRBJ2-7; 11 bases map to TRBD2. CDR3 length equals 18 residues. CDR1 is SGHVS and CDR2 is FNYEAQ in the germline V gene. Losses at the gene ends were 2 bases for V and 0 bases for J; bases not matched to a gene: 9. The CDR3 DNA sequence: TGTGCCAGCAGCTTATTCGGCCTAGCGGGAGGTACCTCCTACGAGCAGTACTTC. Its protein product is CASSLFGLAGGTSYEQYF.

The CDR3 spells CASSPTDLTGDYGYTF. Here the CDR3 DNA reads TGTGCCAGCAGCCCTACAGACTTGACAGGGGACTATGGCTACACCTTC. This chain links TRBV7-3 with TRBJ1-2; TRBD1 agrees at 8 bases. CDR1 SGHTA and CDR2 FQGTGA come from the germline V gene. The CDR3 is 16 residues long. Trimming at V came to 5 bases and at J to 3 bases, leaving 11 bases not matched to a gene.

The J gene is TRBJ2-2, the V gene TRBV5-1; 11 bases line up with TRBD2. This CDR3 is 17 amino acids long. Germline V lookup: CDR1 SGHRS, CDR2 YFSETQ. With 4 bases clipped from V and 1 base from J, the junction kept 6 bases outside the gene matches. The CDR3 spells CASSPGLAGRNTGELFF. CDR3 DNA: TGCGCCAGCAGCCCCGGACTAGCGGGCAGGAACACCGGGGAGCTGTTTTTT.

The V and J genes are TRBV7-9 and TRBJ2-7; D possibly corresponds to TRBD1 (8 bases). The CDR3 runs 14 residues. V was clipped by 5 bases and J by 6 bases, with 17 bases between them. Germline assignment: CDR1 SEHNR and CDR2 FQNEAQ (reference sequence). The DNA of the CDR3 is TGTGCCAGCAGCCCCCCGGACAGGGAGGGCGAGCAGTACTTC. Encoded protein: CASSPPDREGEQYF.

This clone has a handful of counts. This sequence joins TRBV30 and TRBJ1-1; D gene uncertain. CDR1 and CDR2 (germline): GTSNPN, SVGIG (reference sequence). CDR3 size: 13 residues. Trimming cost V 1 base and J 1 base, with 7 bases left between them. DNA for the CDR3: TGTGCCTGGAGTGGCGGGAGGAACACTGAAGCTTTCTTT. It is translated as CAWSGGRNTEAFF.

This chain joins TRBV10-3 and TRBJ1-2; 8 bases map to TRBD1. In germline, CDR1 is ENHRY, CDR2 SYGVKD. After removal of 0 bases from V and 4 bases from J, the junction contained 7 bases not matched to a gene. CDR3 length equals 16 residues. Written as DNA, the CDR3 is TGTGCCATCAGTGAGTCGATCGGACAGGGAGGCTATGGCTACACCTTC. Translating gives CAISESIGQGGYGYTF.

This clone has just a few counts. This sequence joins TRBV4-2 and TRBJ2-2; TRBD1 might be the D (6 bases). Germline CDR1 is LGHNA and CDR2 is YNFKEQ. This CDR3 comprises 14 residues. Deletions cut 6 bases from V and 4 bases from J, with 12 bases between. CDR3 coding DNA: TGTGCCAGCAGTGGGACACTAATCACCGGGGAGCTGTTTTTT. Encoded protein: CASSGTLITGELFF.

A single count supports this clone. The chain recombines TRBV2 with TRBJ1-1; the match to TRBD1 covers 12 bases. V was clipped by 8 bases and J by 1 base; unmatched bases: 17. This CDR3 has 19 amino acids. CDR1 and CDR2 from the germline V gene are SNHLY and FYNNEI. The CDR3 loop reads CASPEGDRGLSGRNTEAFF. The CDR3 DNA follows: TGTGCCAGCCCCGAGGGGGACAGGGGGCTCTCGGGCCGGAACACTGAAGCTTTCTTT.